The clone carrying this T cell receptor beta chain was observed a few times. TCRdb re-called the RT-PCR reads with MiXCR, one entry per CDR3 protein. The sample includes 650,000 to 800,000 distinct CDR3 sequences, 11% to 15% seen only once; the top ten take roughly 3.9%. Germline CDR1 SGHRS, CDR2 YFSETQ. V lost 1 base, J lost 3 bases, and 12 bases stayed unmatched. This CDR3 region has 18 residues. Sequenced: memory CD4+ T cells from blood. This clonotype was obtained from a female donor in good health, serving as a healthy control. The chain couples TRBV5-1 to TRBJ2-7; 11 bases map to TRBD2. In DNA, the CDR3 is TGCGCCAGCAGCTTGACTAGCGGGAGCCCGGGGGGACTCTACGAGCAGTACTTC. Translating gives CASSLTSGSPGGLYEQYF.